The 13 T cell receptor beta chains below come from one sample, sequenced in a study of OX40 agonist ivuxolimab in advanced cancers. Libraries were made using the immunoSEQ multiplex PCR assay. TCRdb's version of the immuneACCESS table is confined to in-frame rearrangements and falls short of the full clone set. An unresolved V gene accounts for under half of the shortfall where checked; the remainder is of unknown origin. This sample comprises 30,000 to 40,000 clones, 82% of them detected only once. The ten largest clonotypes hold approximately 21% of the sample. Here the sequenced sample was CD4+ or CD8+ T cells sorted from blood, taken in a trial of the OX40 agonist ivuxolimab. These receptor sequences come from an adult with an advanced solid tumor such as melanoma, head and neck, liver or kidney cancer.

The genes are TRBV6-9 and TRBJ1-1, with D perhaps TRBD1 (5 bases). CDR3 size: 14 residues. V gave up 3 bases and J gave up 1 base, with 9 bases separating them. The germline CDR1 and CDR2 sequences are MNHGY and SVAAGI. The CDR3 coding sequence is TGTGCCAGCAGTTACGGAGACAGGAACACTGAAGCTTTCTTT. It codes for CASSYGDRNTEAFF.

V usage is TRBV30 and J usage is TRBJ2-7, with a possible D match to TRBD1 (6 bases). This CDR3 is 18 amino acids long. Germline assignment: CDR1 GTSNPN and CDR2 SVGIG (reference sequence). V lost 3 bases and J lost 4, with 28 bases in between. The CDR3 DNA reads as TGTGCCTGGAGCCGGCTCGTCAGGGGCTATCCTATCGGATACGAGCAGTACTTC. Translating gives CAWSRLVRGYPIGYEQYF.

The rearrangement joins TRBV6-5 to TRBJ1-5; D ambiguous. The V gene lost 6 bases and the J gene lost 0 bases, with 6 bases spanning the gap. Looked up from germline, CDR1 is MNHEY and CDR2 is SVGAGI. The CDR3 contains 13 residues. The chain's CDR3 is CASRGPSNQPQHF. The CDR3 coding sequence is TGTGCCAGCAGGGGTCCTAGCAATCAGCCCCAGCATTTT.

The chain combines TRBV30 with TRBJ2-1; no clear D. The CDR3 totals 14 residues. Germline CDR1 and CDR2: GTSNPN and SVGIG (reference sequence). V was cut by 4 bases and J by 1 base, with 11 bases left in between. DNA of the CDR3: TGTGCCTGGACGATTCGACTTTCCTACAATGAGCAGTTCTTC. Its translation: CAWTIRLSYNEQFF.

This chain uses TRBV13 with TRBJ1-1; 7 bases are shared with TRBD1. CDR3 size: 13 residues. From germline, CDR1 is PRHDT and CDR2 FYEKMQ (reference sequence). With 4 bases clipped from V and 2 bases from J, the junction kept 1 base outside the gene matches. Written as DNA, the CDR3 is TGTGCCAGCAGCTCAGGGGGTAACACTGAAGCTTTCTTT. This gives the protein CASSSGGNTEAFF.

The chain employs TRBV19 and TRBJ2-3; 12 bases map to TRBD2. The V gene end was trimmed by 4 bases and the J gene end by 5 bases; junction bases not matched to a gene: 4. This CDR3 is 15 amino acids long. Germline V gene lookup returns CDR1 LNHDA and CDR2 SQIVND (reference sequence). The CDR3 is CASSSKTSGRDTQYF. CDR3 DNA sequence: TGTGCCAGTAGTAGTAAGACTAGCGGGAGAGATACGCAGTATTTT.

V is TRBV28 and J is TRBJ1-5, with no clear D. Germline V gives CDR1 MDHEN, CDR2 SYDVKM. Trimming removed 4 bases at V and 0 bases at J, with 10 bases between. The CDR3 runs to 15 residues. DNA for the CDR3: TGTGCCAGCAGTTCCGGGCTCTATAGCAATCAGCCCCAGCATTTT. Protein product: CASSSGLYSNQPQHF.

The table lists this clone with a count of one. The chain joins TRBV7-2 to TRBJ1-6; D call uncertain. The germline gives CDR1 SGHTA, CDR2 FQGNSA. The CDR3 has 18 amino acids. Deletions cut 4 bases from V and 0 bases from J, with 16 bases between. CDR3 nucleotides: TGTGCCAGCAGCTCCCCGGAACAGTTGAGCTCCTATAATTCACCCCTCCACTTT. It yields the protein CASSSPEQLSSYNSPLHF.

The CDR3 DNA reads as TGTGCCAGCACATTTTCGAACTCCTATAATTCACCCCTCCACTTT. Residues: CASTFSNSYNSPLHF. The rearrangement uses TRBV28 and TRBJ1-6; D gene unclear. CDR1 and CDR2 (germline): MDHEN, SYDVKM. This CDR3 has 15 residues. With 7 bases removed from V and 0 bases from J, the gap between germline ends came to 10 bases.

This clone turned up a few times. The CDR3 region is CASSSLGNQPQHF. CDR3 nucleotide sequence: TGTGCCAGTAGCTCTCTAGGGAATCAGCCCCAGCATTTT. The chain uses TRBV19 and TRBJ1-5; D is unclear. This CDR3 contains 13 residues. V gave up 6 bases and J gave up 4 bases, with 10 bases separating them. Germline V gene sequence: CDR1 LNHDA, CDR2 SQIVND (reference sequence).

The rearrangement links TRBV4-1 to TRBJ2-1, with D perhaps being TRBD1 or TRBD2 (5 bases each). Trimming removed 1 base from V and 1 base from J, with 23 bases in between. Germline V gives CDR1 MGHRA, CDR2 YSYEKL. CDR3 length: 20 residues. The CDR3 is CASSQALPGLPAPSYNEQFF. The CDR3 DNA is TGCGCCAGCAGCCAAGCCCTTCCGGGGCTTCCGGCACCGTCCTACAATGAGCAGTTCTTC.

There are a few counts of this clone. The J gene is TRBJ2-7, the V gene TRBV9, with 10 bases aligning to TRBD2. The CDR3 is 16 residues long. In germline, CDR1 is SGDLS, CDR2 YYNGEE. Trimming removed 4 bases from V and 6 bases from J; junction bases left unmatched: 13. CDR3 in DNA: TGTGCCAGCAGCCCTCTCGCGGCTAGCGGGGGAGTCGAGCAGTACTTC. Translated: CASSPLAASGGVEQYF.

This rearrangement joins TRBV5-1 to TRBJ2-7; weak D call: TRBD1 (6 bases). Germline values: CDR1 SGHRS, CDR2 YFSETQ. V shed 1 base and J shed 11 bases, with 16 bases lying between them. CDR3 length: 13 residues. Here the CDR3 DNA reads TGCGCCAGCAGCTTGCGTCGACAGGCTCTCGAGTACTTC. It codes for CASSLRRQALEYF.